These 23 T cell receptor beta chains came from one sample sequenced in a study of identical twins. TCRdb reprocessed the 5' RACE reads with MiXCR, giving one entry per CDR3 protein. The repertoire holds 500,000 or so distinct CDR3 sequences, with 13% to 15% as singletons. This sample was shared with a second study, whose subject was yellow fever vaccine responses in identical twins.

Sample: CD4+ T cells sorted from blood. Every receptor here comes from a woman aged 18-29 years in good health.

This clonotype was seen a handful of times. The CDR3 spells CASSSTPRDGQGMKNEQFF. In nucleotides, the CDR3 is TGTGCCAGCAGCTCCACTCCCAGGGATGGACAGGGAATGAAGAATGAGCAGTTCTTC. This rearrangement joins TRBV7-3 to TRBJ2-1; 8 bases fit TRBD1. CDR3 length equals 19 residues. CDR1 SGHTA and CDR2 FQGTGA come from the germline V gene. The V gene end was trimmed by 4 bases and the J gene end by 7 bases; junction bases not matched to a gene: 21.

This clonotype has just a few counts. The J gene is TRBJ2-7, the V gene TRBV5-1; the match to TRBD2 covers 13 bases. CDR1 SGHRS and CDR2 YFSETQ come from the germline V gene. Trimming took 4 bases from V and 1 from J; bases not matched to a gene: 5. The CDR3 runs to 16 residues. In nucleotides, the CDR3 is TGCGCCAGCAGCGGACTAGCGGGAGAGTTATCCTACGAGCAGTACTTC. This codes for CASSGLAGELSYEQYF.

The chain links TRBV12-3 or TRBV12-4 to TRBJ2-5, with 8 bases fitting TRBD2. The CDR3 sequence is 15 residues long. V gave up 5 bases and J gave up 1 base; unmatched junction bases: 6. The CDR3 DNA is TGTGCCAGCAGTAGCGGGGGCCTTATCCAAGAGACCCAGTACTTC. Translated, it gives CASSSGGLIQETQYF.

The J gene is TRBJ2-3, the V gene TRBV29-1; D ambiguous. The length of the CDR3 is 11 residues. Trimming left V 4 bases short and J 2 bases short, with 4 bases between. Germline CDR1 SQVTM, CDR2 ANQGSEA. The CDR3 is CSVVNTDTQYF. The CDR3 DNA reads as TGCAGCGTTGTGAACACAGATACGCAGTATTTT.

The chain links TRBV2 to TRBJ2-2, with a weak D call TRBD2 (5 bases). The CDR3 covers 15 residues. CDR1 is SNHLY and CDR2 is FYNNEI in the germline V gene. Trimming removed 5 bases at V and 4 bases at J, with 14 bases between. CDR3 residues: CASSFFLASTGELFF. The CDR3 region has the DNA TGTGCCAGCAGTTTTTTTCTAGCCTCCACCGGGGAGCTGTTTTTT.

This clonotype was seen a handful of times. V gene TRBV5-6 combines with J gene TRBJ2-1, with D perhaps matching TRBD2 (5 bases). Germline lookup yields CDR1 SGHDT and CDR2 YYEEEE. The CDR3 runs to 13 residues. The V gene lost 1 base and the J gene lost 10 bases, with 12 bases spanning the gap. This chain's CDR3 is CASSLRSGGEQFF. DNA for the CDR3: TGTGCCAGCAGCTTGCGGTCCGGCGGGGAGCAGTTCTTC.

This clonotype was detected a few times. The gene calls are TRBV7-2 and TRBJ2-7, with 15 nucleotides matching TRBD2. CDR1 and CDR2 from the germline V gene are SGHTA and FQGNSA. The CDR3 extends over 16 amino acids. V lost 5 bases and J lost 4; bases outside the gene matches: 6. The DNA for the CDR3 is TGTGCCAGCAGCCGGACTAGCGGGAGGGCCCTGTACGAGCAGTACTTC. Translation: CASSRTSGRALYEQYF. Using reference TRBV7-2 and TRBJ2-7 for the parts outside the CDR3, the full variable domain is GAGVSQSPSNKVTEKGKDVELRCDPISGHTALYWYRQSLGQGLEFLIYFQGNSAPDKSGLPSDRFSAERTGGSVSTLTIQRTQQEDSAVYLCASSRTSGRALYEQYFGPGTRLTVT.

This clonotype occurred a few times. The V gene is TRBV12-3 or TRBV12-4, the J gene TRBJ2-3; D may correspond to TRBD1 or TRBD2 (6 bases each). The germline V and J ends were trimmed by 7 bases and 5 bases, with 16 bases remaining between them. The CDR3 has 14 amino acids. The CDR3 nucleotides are TGTGCCAGCACCCTTTGGGGGGCAGGAGATACGCAGTATTTT. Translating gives CASTLWGAGDTQYF.

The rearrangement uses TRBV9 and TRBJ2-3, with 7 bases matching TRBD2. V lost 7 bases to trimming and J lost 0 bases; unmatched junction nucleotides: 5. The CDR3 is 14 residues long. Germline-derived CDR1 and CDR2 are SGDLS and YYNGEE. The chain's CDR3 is CASCASGSTDTQYF. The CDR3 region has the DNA TGTGCCAGCTGTGCTAGCGGTAGCACAGATACGCAGTATTTT.

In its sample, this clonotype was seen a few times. The DNA of the CDR3 is TGTGCCAACCGGGACAGAAACACCGGGGAGCTGTTTTTT. This gives the protein CANRDRNTGELFF. The chain uses TRBV28 and TRBJ2-2; 7 bases are a match to TRBD1. Germline V gene data show CDR1 as MDHEN and CDR2 as SYDVKM. CDR3 length equals 13 residues. V shed 10 bases, J shed 2 bases, and the junction held 4 bases outside the gene matches.

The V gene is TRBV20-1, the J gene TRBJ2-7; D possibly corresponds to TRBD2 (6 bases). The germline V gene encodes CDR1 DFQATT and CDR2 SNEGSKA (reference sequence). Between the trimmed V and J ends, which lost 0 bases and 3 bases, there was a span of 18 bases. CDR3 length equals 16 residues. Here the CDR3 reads CSARDQEGSSLYEQYF. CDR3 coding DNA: TGCAGTGCTAGAGATCAGGAGGGTTCCAGCCTCTACGAGCAGTACTTC.

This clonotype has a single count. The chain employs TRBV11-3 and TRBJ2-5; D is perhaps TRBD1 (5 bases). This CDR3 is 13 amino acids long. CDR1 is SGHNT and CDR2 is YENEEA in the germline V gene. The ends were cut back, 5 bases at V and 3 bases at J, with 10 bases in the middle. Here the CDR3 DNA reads TGTGCCAGCAGCCGACAGATTGAAGAGACCCAGTACTTC. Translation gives CASSRQIEETQYF.

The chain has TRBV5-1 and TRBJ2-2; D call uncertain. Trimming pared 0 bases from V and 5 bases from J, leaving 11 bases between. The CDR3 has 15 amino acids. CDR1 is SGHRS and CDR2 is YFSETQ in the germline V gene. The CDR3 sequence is CASSLDRMGTGELFF. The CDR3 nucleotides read TGCGCCAGCAGCTTGGATAGGATGGGGACCGGGGAGCTGTTTTTT. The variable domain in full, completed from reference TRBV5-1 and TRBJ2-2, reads KAGVTQTPRYLIKTRGQQVTLSCSPISGHRSVSWYQQTPGQGLQFLFEYFSETQRNKGNFPGRFSGRQFSNSRSEMNVSTLELGDSALYLCASSLDRMGTGELFFGEGSRLTVL.

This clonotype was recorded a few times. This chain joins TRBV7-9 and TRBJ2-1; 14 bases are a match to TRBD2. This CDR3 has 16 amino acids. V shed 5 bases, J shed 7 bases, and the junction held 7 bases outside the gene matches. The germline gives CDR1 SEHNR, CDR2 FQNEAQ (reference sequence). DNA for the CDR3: TGTGCCAGCAGCGCTACTGGACTAGCGGGGGGAAATGAGCAGTTCTTC. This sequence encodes CASSATGLAGGNEQFF. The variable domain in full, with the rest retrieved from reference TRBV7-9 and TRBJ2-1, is DTGVSQNPRHKITKRGQNVTFRCDPISEHNRLYWYRQTLGQGPEFLTYFQNEAQLEKSRLLSDRFSAERPKGSFSTLEIQRTEQGDSAMYLCASSATGLAGGNEQFFGPGTRLTVL.

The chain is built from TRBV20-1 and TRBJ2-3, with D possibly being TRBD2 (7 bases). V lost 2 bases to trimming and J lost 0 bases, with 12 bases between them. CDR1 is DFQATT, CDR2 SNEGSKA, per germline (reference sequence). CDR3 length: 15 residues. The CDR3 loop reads CSARNWGGSTDTQYF. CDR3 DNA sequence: TGCAGTGCTAGAAATTGGGGGGGCAGCACAGATACGCAGTATTTT.

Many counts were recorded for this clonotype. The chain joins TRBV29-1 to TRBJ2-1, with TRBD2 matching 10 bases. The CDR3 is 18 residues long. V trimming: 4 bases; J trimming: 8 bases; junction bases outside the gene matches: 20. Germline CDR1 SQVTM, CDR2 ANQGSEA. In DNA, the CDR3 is TGCAGCGTTGCCCAAGCTTCGGGACTAGCGAGCACCGGCCATGAGCAGTTCTTC. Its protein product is CSVAQASGLASTGHEQFF.

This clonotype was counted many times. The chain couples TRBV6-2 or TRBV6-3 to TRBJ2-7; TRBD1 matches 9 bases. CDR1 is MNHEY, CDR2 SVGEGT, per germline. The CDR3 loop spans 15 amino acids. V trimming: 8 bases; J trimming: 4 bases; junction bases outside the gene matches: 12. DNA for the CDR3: TGTGCCAGCCTAGGCCCAGGACAGGGGTCGTACGAGCAGTACTTC. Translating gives CASLGPGQGSYEQYF.

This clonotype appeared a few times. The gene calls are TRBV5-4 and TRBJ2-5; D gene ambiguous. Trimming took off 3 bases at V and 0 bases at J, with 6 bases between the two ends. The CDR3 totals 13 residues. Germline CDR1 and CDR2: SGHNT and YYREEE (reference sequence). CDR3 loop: CASSSVYQETQYF. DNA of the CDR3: TGTGCCAGCAGCTCGGTGTACCAAGAGACCCAGTACTTC.

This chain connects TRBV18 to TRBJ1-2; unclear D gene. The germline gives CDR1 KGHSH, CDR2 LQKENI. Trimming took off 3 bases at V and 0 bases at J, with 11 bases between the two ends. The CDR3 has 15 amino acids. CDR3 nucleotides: TGTGCCAGCTCACCTCCGACATCCGCTAACTATGGCTACACCTTC. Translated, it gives CASSPPTSANYGYTF. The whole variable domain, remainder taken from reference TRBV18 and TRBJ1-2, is NAGVMQNPRHLVRRRGQEARLRCSPMKGHSHVYWYRQLPEEGLKFMVYLQKENIIDESGMPKERFSAEFPKEGPSILRIQQVVRGDSAAYFCASSPPTSANYGYTFGSGTRLTVV.

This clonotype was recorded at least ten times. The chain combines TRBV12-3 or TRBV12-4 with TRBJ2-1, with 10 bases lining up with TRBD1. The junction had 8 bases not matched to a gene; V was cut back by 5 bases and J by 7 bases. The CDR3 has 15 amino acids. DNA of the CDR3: TGTGCCAGCAGTACCGGGACAGGGGCCGTAAATGAGCAGTTCTTC. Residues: CASSTGTGAVNEQFF.

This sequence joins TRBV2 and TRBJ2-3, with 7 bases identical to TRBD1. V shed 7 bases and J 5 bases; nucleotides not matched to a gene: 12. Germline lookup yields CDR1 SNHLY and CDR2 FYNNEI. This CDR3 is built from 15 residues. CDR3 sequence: CASTRQGVSGDTQYF. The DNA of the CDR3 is TGTGCCAGCACCAGACAGGGTGTGTCCGGAGATACGCAGTATTTT.

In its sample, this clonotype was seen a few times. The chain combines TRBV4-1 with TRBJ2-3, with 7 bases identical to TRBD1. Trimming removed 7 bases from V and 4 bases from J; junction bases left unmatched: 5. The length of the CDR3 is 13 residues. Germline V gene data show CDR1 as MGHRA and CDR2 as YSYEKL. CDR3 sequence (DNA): TGCGCCAGCAACCGACAGGGATCAGATACGCAGTATTTT. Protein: CASNRQGSDTQYF.

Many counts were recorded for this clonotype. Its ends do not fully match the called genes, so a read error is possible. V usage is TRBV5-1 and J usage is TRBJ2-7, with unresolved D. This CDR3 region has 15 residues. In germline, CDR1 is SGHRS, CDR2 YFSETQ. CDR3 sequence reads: CASSLGGSSSYEQYF. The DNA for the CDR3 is TGTGCCAGCAGTTTGGGCGGATCAAGCTCCTACGAGCAGTACTTC.